Presented here are 22 T cell receptor beta chains from one specimen sequenced in a study of blood T cell repertoires in COVID-19. The table came from immunoSEQ multiplex PCR; TCRdb's copy has only in-frame clones and leaves some out. Of about 260,000 clones in the sample, about 88% are singletons; the top ten hold about 5.2%. Source material: peripheral blood. The receptors were gathered from a woman aged 60-75 years with COVID-19, enrolled during active disease.

This clone was counted once. The chain recombines TRBV15 with TRBJ2-7; D not certain. CDR1 is LNHNV and CDR2 is YYDKDF in the germline V gene (reference sequence). CDR3 length equals 13 residues. V was pared by 0 bases and J by 1 base, with 4 bases between. The CDR3, as DNA: TGTGCCACCAGCAGAGATCCGTCCTACGAGCAGTACTTC. The encoded protein is CATSRDPSYEQYF.

In regard to this clone: Other DNA sequences from this sample encode an identical CDR3 as well. The chain is built from TRBV7-9 and TRBJ1-2; D might be TRBD1 (5 bases). Trimming shortened V by 4 bases and J by 4 bases, and 10 bases separated the two germline ends. This CDR3 comprises 13 residues. Per the germline V gene, CDR1 is SEHNR and CDR2 is FQNEAQ (reference sequence). The CDR3 DNA reads as TGTGCCAGCAGCTCCTTGCAGGGCTATGGCTACACCTTC. Protein sequence: CASSSLQGYGYTF.

The chain combines TRBV3-1 (or the pseudogene TRBV3-2) with TRBJ2-1, with TRBD2 matching 7 bases. The germline V gene encodes CDR1 LGHDT and CDR2 YNNKEL (reference sequence). There are 12 residues in the CDR3. The junction had 2 bases not matched to a gene; V was cut back by 2 bases and J by 10 bases. CDR3 in amino acids: CASSQLAAEQFF. DNA of the CDR3: TGTGCCAGCAGCCAACTAGCGGCGGAGCAGTTCTTC.

The J gene is TRBJ2-7, the V gene TRBV7-8, with 12 bases fitting TRBD2. Trimming at V came to 3 bases and at J to 0 bases, leaving 3 bases not matched to a gene. Germline-derived CDR1 and CDR2 are SGHVS and FQNEAQ. The CDR3 spans 16 residues. The CDR3 nucleotides read TGTGCCAGCAGCTTCGGGACTAGCGGGCTCTCCTACGAGCAGTACTTC. Protein: CASSFGTSGLSYEQYF.

CDR3 sequence: CASSPRGAANEKLFF. DNA for the CDR3: TGTGCCAGCAGCCCTCGGGGGGCGGCTAATGAAAAACTGTTTTTT. This rearrangement joins TRBV27 to TRBJ1-4; possibly TRBD1 for D (6 bases). This CDR3 spans 15 amino acids. The V gene lost 6 bases and the J gene lost 3 bases, with 14 bases spanning the gap. The germline gives CDR1 MNHEY, CDR2 SMNVEV (reference sequence).

The chain joins TRBV27 to TRBJ1-6; 11 bases line up with TRBD1. The trim removed 5 bases at V and 5 bases at J, leaving 8 bases unmatched. The CDR3 has 17 amino acids. Per germline, CDR1 MNHEY and CDR2 SMNVEV (reference sequence). CDR3: CASSTRTGGFNNSPLHF. The CDR3 DNA reads TGTGCCAGCAGTACCCGGACAGGGGGCTTCAATAATTCACCCCTCCACTTT.

The chain couples TRBV10-1 to TRBJ2-7, with D unresolved. Germline assignment: CDR1 WNHNN and CDR2 SYGVQD (reference sequence). The CDR3 has 12 residues. Trimming shortened V by 3 bases and J by 0 bases, and 3 bases separated the two germline ends. For the CDR3, the DNA is TGCGCCAGCAGTGATCTCTCCTACGAGCAGTACTTC. Translated: CASSDLSYEQYF.

CDR3 residues: CASSLAAGRASYNEQFF. The CDR3 DNA is TGTGCCAGCAGCTTAGCCGCCGGGAGAGCCTCCTACAATGAGCAGTTCTTC. The J gene is TRBJ2-1, the V gene TRBV7-2, with a tentative D call TRBD2 (6 bases). CDR1 and CDR2 from the germline V gene are SGHTA and FQGNSA. Trimming shortened V by 0 bases and J by 0 bases, and 12 bases separated the two germline ends. The CDR3 length is 17 residues.

The chain recombines TRBV5-5 with TRBJ2-3; TRBD1 matches 8 bases. CDR1 is SGHKS and CDR2 is YYEKEE in the germline V gene (reference sequence). The CDR3 length is 15 residues. Trimming at V came to 5 bases and at J to 5 bases, leaving 10 bases not matched to a gene. CDR3 coding DNA: TGTGCCAGCAGTTCCAACAGGGGGTGGGGAGATACGCAGTATTTT. Encoded protein: CASSSNRGWGDTQYF.

The gene calls are TRBV6-6 and TRBJ1-1; D call uncertain. V lost 6 bases, J lost 8 bases, and 25 bases lay in between. Germline-derived CDR1 and CDR2 are MNHNY and SVGAGI (reference sequence). The CDR3 has 16 residues. In DNA form, the CDR3 reads TGTGCCAGCAGCCTCCGGGTTAGCACGACGAACCTAGAAGCTTTCTTT. This codes for CASSLRVSTTNLEAFF.

This chain links TRBV7-8 with TRBJ1-2; D unclear. V shed 5 bases and J shed 7 bases, with 26 bases lying between them. This CDR3 contains 17 residues. The germline V gene has CDR1 SGHVS and CDR2 FQNEAQ. The CDR3 here is CASSKRPDRGLYGGYTF. The DNA for the CDR3 is TGTGCCAGCAGCAAAAGGCCGGACCGGGGTCTCTACGGTGGCTACACCTTC.

The rearrangement uses TRBV27 and TRBJ2-1; maybe TRBD2 (7 bases). V was pared by 5 bases and J by 3 bases, with 29 bases between. There are 20 residues in the CDR3. The germline gives CDR1 MNHEY, CDR2 SMNVEV (reference sequence). The CDR3 loop is CASSPARLRGASGNYNEQFF. DNA for the CDR3: TGTGCCAGCAGTCCCGCAAGGCTCCGGGGGGCTAGCGGCAACTACAATGAGCAGTTCTTC.

The chain carries TRBV6-4 and TRBJ2-5; D remains ambiguous. Per germline, CDR1 MRHNA and CDR2 SNTAGT. CDR3 length: 16 amino acids. The V and J ends lost 7 bases and 3 bases respectively, with 21 bases between them. For the CDR3, the DNA is TGTGCCAGCACCCAGCCCCTAGAACTACTGAAAGAGACCCAGTACTTC. Amino acid sequence: CASTQPLELLKETQYF.

The rearrangement joins TRBV7-9 to TRBJ2-7; TRBD1 might be the D (6 bases). Germline values: CDR1 SEHNR, CDR2 FQNEAQ (reference sequence). This CDR3 region has 14 residues. V was clipped by 4 bases and J by 1 base, with 11 bases between them. This CDR3 is CASSSWTESYEQYF. CDR3 DNA sequence: TGTGCCAGCAGCTCCTGGACAGAGTCCTACGAGCAGTACTTC.

This sequence joins TRBV7-3 and TRBJ2-7; no clear D gene. Trimming left V 2 bases short and J 2 bases short, with 13 bases between. Germline loops: CDR1 SGHTA, CDR2 FQGTGA. The CDR3 spans 15 residues. CDR3 DNA: TGTGCCAGCAGCTTAGCCCCGGGTCCGACCTACGAGCAGTACTTC. It yields the protein CASSLAPGPTYEQYF.

A remark on this clone: The sample holds other DNA sequences that translate to the same CDR3. The chain uses TRBV5-1 and TRBJ2-5; weak D call: TRBD1 (5 bases). Germline values: CDR1 SGHRS, CDR2 YFSETQ. The CDR3 has 16 amino acids. With 0 bases removed from V and 0 bases from J, the gap between germline ends came to 12 bases. The CDR3 is CASSLAPGLDQETQYF. The CDR3 bases are TGCGCCAGCAGCTTGGCCCCAGGGTTGGACCAAGAGACCCAGTACTTC.

This rearrangement joins TRBV29-1 to TRBJ2-1; 11 bases align to TRBD2. Germline values: CDR1 SQVTM, CDR2 ANQGSEA. Unmatched junction bases numbered 14, after V lost 3 bases and J lost 10 bases. The CDR3 consists of 16 residues. CDR3 DNA sequence: TGCAGCGTTGAGTCGCCGGGACTAGCGGTGTCGGGCGAGCAGTTCTTC. It codes for CSVESPGLAVSGEQFF.

The chain recombines TRBV7-3 with TRBJ2-7, with 9 bases that match TRBD1. Germline lookup yields CDR1 SGHTA and CDR2 FQGTGA. Trimming took 5 bases from V and 0 from J; bases not matched to a gene: 5. The CDR3 consists of 15 residues. CDR3 sequence: CASSTGTGSSYEQYF. The CDR3 bases are TGTGCCAGCAGCACCGGGACAGGGAGCTCCTACGAGCAGTACTTC.

The chain combines TRBV7-9 with TRBJ1-2; 7 bases agree with TRBD1. V gave up 7 bases and J gave up 8 bases; unmatched junction bases: 10. The CDR3 loop spans 13 amino acids. Germline V gene sequence: CDR1 SEHNR, CDR2 FQNEAQ (reference sequence). DNA for the CDR3: TGTGCCAGCACCTCGACAGGGAATGTGGGCTACACCTTC. This translates into CASTSTGNVGYTF.

The V gene is TRBV5-6, the J gene TRBJ2-3; a weak D match, TRBD2 (5 bases). The CDR3 contains 16 residues. The germline V gene has CDR1 SGHDT and CDR2 YYEEEE. V was trimmed by 1 base and J by 6 bases, leaving 18 bases between them. This CDR3 is CASSLLQRSPVDTQYF. CDR3 nucleotide sequence: TGTGCCAGCAGCTTGCTCCAGCGGAGCCCGGTGGATACGCAGTATTTT.

As regards this clone: Distinct nucleotide sequences in the sample also encode this CDR3. The chain carries TRBV29-1 and TRBJ2-7; 7 nucleotides agree with TRBD2. The trim removed 4 bases at V and 2 bases at J, leaving 2 bases unmatched. Germline V lookup: CDR1 SQVTM, CDR2 ANQGSEA. The CDR3 is 12 residues long. The CDR3 sequence is CSVASGAYEQYF. The CDR3, as DNA: TGCAGCGTTGCTAGCGGCGCCTACGAGCAGTACTTC.

V and J are TRBV9 and TRBJ2-1; TRBD2 agrees at 12 bases. The germline V gene has CDR1 SGDLS and CDR2 YYNGEE. The CDR3 covers 17 residues. J was trimmed by 10 bases and V by 0 bases; bases with no gene match: 11. Written as DNA, the CDR3 is TGTGCCAGCAGCGTAGGTGCGGGGGCTAGCGGGAGGGCGGAGCAGTTCTTC. It codes for CASSVGAGASGRAEQFF.